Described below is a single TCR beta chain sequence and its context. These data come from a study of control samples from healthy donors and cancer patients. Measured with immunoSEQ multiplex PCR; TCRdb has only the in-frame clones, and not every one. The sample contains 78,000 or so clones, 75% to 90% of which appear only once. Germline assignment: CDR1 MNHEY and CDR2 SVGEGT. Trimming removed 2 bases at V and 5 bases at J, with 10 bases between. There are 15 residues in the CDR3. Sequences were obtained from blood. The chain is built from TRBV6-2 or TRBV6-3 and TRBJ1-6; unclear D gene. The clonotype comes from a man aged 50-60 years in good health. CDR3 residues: CASSYVEPDNSPLHF. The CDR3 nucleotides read TGTGCCAGCAGTTACGTGGAACCGGATAATTCACCCCTCCACTTT.